The TCR beta chain under discussion was sequenced for a study of T-cell memory formation after mild COVID-19 (dated by TCRdb to about 2021). Describing the broader study: Most TCR sequence clusters were specific to one of the two donors. T-cell clones expanding and contracting after mild COVID-19 in a couple of donors were tracked by longitudinal TCRalpha and TCRbeta repertoire sequencing. Two young, previously healthy adult volunteers made up the cohort, one male and one female.

Concerning this clonotype itself: Its antigen specificity is not known. Per-base quality was not reported, and no clone a single base away is much larger than it.

Overall results and qualifications from the work: Some responding clones were found in pre-infection memory, which suggests that pre-existing cross-reactive memory T cells took part in the SARS-CoV-2 response. Balanced CD4/CD8 phenotypes were observed for clones contracting from day 15 to 85, whereas a bias towards CD4+ was observed for a second wave of clones expanding from day 15 to 37. Contracting CD4+ clones were located mainly in the CM and EM memory subsets, whereas CD8+ clones were found to be enriched in EMRA. The second-wave clones that peaked on day 37 were not confirmed to be SARS-CoV-2 specific. The study included only a couple of mild cases, and larger cohorts that include severe cases with pre-infection samples were judged to be necessary.

Ficoll-Paque density gradient centrifugation was the method used to isolate PBMCs. CDR1 and CDR2, per the germline V gene, are KGHDR and SFDVKD. V was cut back by 4 bases and J by 3 bases, leaving a gap of 2 bases between them. The CDR3 covers 11 residues, taking in both the cysteine and the phenylalanine. Only the CDR3 region is kept as DNA, spanning 33 bases read in frame from base 1. Sequencing instrument: Illumina NovaSeq 6000. cDNA libraries for TCRalpha and TCRbeta were prepared by 5'RACE using constant-segment primers, with sample barcodes and unique molecular identifiers added. Trizol reagent was used to extract RNA from every sample. Library amplification was performed in two PCR steps, and a second sample barcode and Illumina TruSeq adapters were introduced in the second step. Sequencing of the libraries was done on an Illumina NovaSeq, producing 2 x 150 bp paired-end reads. Regarding the original processing steps: Reads were demultiplexed and collapsed into UMI-guided consensus sequences with migec v1.2.7. Using mixcr v2.1.11, the UMI consensuses were aligned to TRA and TRB V and J templates and assembled into clonotypes. Clonotypes were classified as expanded or contracted when called significant by both edgeR and NoisET, with noise models trained on biological replicates. edgeR calls used a false discovery rate-adjusted p below 0.01 and a log2 fold-change threshold of 1. PCA with hierarchical clustering of max-normalized trajectories of the 1000 most abundant clonotypes was used as exploratory dynamics analysis. Each responding clone was given a CD4 or CD8 phenotype based on the CD4+ and CD8+ repertoires, which had been sequenced separately. The public reads were reprocessed in TCRdb via fastp at Q25 and MiXCR, keeping in-frame beta chains. Each record represents a unique CDR3 protein, reported with the most common genes and DNA among its rows. The V and J calls reflect TCRdb's pipeline rather than the authors' work. The sample table lists about 290,000 distinct CDR3 sequences, more than 15% of them with a count of one. The top ten clonotypes cover around 23% of the sample.

Sequenced sample: PBMCs or a T cell subset sorted from them (not recorded which). Here the chain combines TRBV24-1 and TRBJ1-1, with the D gene not confidently named. The TCR sequence derives from a man younger than 30 who had mild COVID-19 (a few samples of this study predate the infection). The sample titles of this study are shuffled in the database, so cell type and time point are left out; the donor was told from shared clones. This receptor carries the CDR3 CATSDDTEAFF. The DNA is TGTGCCACCAGTGACGACACTGAAGCTTTCTTT.